This T cell receptor beta chain emerged from a study of T cell clonality in common variable immunodeficiency. Study-level points and caveats: Common variable immunodeficiency TCR beta sequences reportedly had fewer deletions and N-nucleotide insertions. CVID subjects showed higher TCRbeta clonality than healthy controls.

Measured with immunoSEQ multiplex PCR; TCRdb has only the in-frame clones, and not every one. Altogether about 15,000 clones were found in the sample, and no singletons occur. To note about this clone: Its antigen is unidentified. Mismatch with germline at one junction end may stem from a read error.

Source material: peripheral blood mononuclear cells. This clonotype originated in a human donor with common variable immunodeficiency.

CDR3 sequence: CSSSLVNTEAFF. The CDR3 DNA, read in part, is TGTTCCAGCAGCCTTGTGAACACTGAA. The V gene is TRBV7-9, the J gene TRBJ1-1; D is unresolved. With the read ending 3 residues before the CDR3 end, the germline J gene is used to fill in that end. There are 12 residues in the CDR3. Looked up from germline, CDR1 is SEHNR and CDR2 is FQNEAQ (reference sequence).